The 30 T cell receptor beta chains below come from one sample, sequenced in a study of T cell repertoires in ileal Crohn's disease. Time point denoted: neoterminal ileum biopsy at postoperative endoscopy, about 6 months after surgery. Sequencing used immunoSEQ multiplex PCR; TCRdb keeps in-frame clones, though not all of them. The sample has more than 13,000 clones; approximately 80% are singletons. The specimen was ileal tissue. These receptors came from an adult with Crohn's disease.

The chain links TRBV9 to TRBJ1-2; 8 nucleotides agree with TRBD1. CDR1 and CDR2 (germline): SGDLS, YYNGEE. The CDR3 has 12 residues. V was pared by 4 bases and J by 8 bases, with 4 bases of the junction left unmatched. CDR3 nucleotide sequence: TGTGCCAGCAGCCGGGACAGGCAAGGCTACACCTTC. It translates to CASSRDRQGYTF.

The rearrangement joins TRBV6-1 to TRBJ1-2; D is ambiguous. V gave up 2 bases and J gave up 1 base, with 14 bases separating them. The CDR3 sequence is 16 residues long. CDR1 is MNHNS, CDR2 SASEGT, per germline. This chain's CDR3 is CASSESGRIVNYGYTF. The DNA of the CDR3 is TGTGCCAGCAGTGAATCAGGACGGATAGTTAACTATGGCTACACCTTC.

This chain uses TRBV7-6 with TRBJ2-2; 14 positions match TRBD2. Germline V gene sequence: CDR1 SGHVS, CDR2 FNYEAQ. Trimming at V came to 8 bases and at J to 4 bases, leaving 15 bases not matched to a gene. The CDR3 spans 19 residues. CDR3 nucleotide sequence: TGTGCCAGCGCGAGTCGTGCGGGACTAGCGGGAGCAGGCACCGGGGAGCTGTTTTTT. It yields the protein CASASRAGLAGAGTGELFF. Complete variable domain (other parts from reference TRBV7-6 and TRBJ2-2): GAGVSQSPRYKVTKRGQDVALRCDPISGHVSLYWYRQALGQGPEFLTYFNYEAQQDKSGLPNDRFSAERPEGSISTLTIQRTEQRDSAMYRCASASRAGLAGAGTGELFFGEGSRLTVL.

Of note for this clone: The same CDR3 arises from other DNA sequences in this sample as well. The chain joins TRBV7-2 to TRBJ1-1, with D uncertain. This CDR3 has 15 amino acids. Trimming cost V 1 base and J 2 bases, with 11 bases left between them. Germline CDR1 SGHTA, CDR2 FQGNSA. CDR3 DNA: TGTGCCAGCAGCTTAGTCCGGGTAGGAAACACTGAAGCTTTCTTT. It encodes CASSLVRVGNTEAFF.

V gene TRBV28 combines with J gene TRBJ2-1; D gene ambiguous. Trimming pared 1 base from V and 6 bases from J, leaving 7 bases between. Germline V lookup: CDR1 MDHEN, CDR2 SYDVKM. The CDR3 extends over 13 amino acids. The CDR3 loop reads CASSLFGRNEQFF. The CDR3 DNA follows: TGTGCCAGCAGTTTATTTGGGCGCAATGAGCAGTTCTTC. The variable domain in full, with the rest retrieved from reference TRBV28 and TRBJ2-1, is DVKVTQSSRYLVKRTGEKVFLECVQDMDHENMFWYRQDPGLGLRLIYFSYDVKMKEKGDIPEGYSVSREKKERFSLILESASTNQTSMYLCASSLFGRNEQFFGPGTRLTVL.

The chain links TRBV21-1 to TRBJ2-1. TRBV21-1 is a listed pseudogene. This CDR3 is 16 amino acids long. CDR3 coding DNA: TGTGCCAGCAGCAATGGGGACGACGGTCGCAAGGATGAGCAGTTCTTC. Its protein is CASSNGDDGRKDEQFF.

J is TRBJ2-2 and V is TRBV11-3; TRBD2 aligns across 12 bases. The CDR3 contains 15 residues. V gave up 5 bases and J gave up 5 bases; unmatched junction bases: 3. In germline, CDR1 is SGHNT, CDR2 YENEEA. CDR3: CASSLGLAGTGELFF. In DNA form, the CDR3 reads TGTGCCAGCAGCCTAGGACTAGCGGGAACCGGGGAGCTGTTTTTT.

This chain joins TRBV28 and TRBJ1-1; 9 positions match TRBD1. The CDR3 loop spans 13 amino acids. Germline V CDR1 and CDR2: MDHEN, SYDVKM. Unmatched junction bases numbered 4, after V lost 6 bases and J lost 5 bases. The CDR3 coding sequence is TGTGCCAGCAGGGGACAGGGTAGGACTGAAGCTTTCTTT. Its protein is CASRGQGRTEAFF.

The rearrangement joins TRBV7-2 to TRBJ1-3; TRBD1 is a possible D gene (5 bases). The CDR3 contains 14 residues. The V and J ends lost 1 base and 5 bases respectively, with 9 bases between them. Germline CDR1 SGHTA, CDR2 FQGNSA. The CDR3 is CASSLGAGRNTIYF. CDR3 DNA: TGTGCCAGCAGCTTAGGGGCAGGGAGAAACACCATATATTTT.

This chain uses TRBV28 with TRBJ2-7; D unclear. CDR1 is MDHEN and CDR2 is SYDVKM in the germline V gene. Trimming took off 2 bases at V and 3 bases at J, with 8 bases between the two ends. The CDR3 has 13 amino acids. The CDR3 loop reads CASSLGRSYEQYF. The CDR3 DNA is TGTGCCAGCAGTTTAGGGCGAAGCTACGAGCAGTACTTC.

The V gene is TRBV7-2, the J gene TRBJ2-1; a possible D gene is TRBD2 (6 bases). This CDR3 has 16 residues. V was clipped by 2 bases and J by 0 bases, with 11 bases between them. The germline gives CDR1 SGHTA, CDR2 FQGNSA. The CDR3 is CASSLYGGYSYNEQFF. CDR3 coding DNA: TGTGCCAGCAGCTTATACGGGGGATACTCCTACAATGAGCAGTTCTTC.

The chain is built from TRBV5-1 and TRBJ2-2; D gene ambiguous. Trimming shortened V by 0 bases and J by 4 bases, and 7 bases separated the two germline ends. CDR1 is SGHRS, CDR2 YFSETQ, per germline. The length of the CDR3 is 14 residues. Here the CDR3 DNA reads TGCGCCAGCAGCTTGGGGCCGGGCACCGGGGAGCTGTTTTTT. This codes for CASSLGPGTGELFF.

The chain joins TRBV6-5 to TRBJ2-7, with 8 bases aligning to TRBD1. Looked up from germline, CDR1 is MNHEY and CDR2 is SVGAGI. This CDR3 is 15 amino acids long. J was trimmed by 2 bases and V by 5 bases; bases with no gene match: 8. CDR3: CASSTTGGRTYEQYF. CDR3 coding DNA: TGTGCCAGCAGTACTACAGGGGGTCGGACCTACGAGCAGTACTTC.

This chain uses TRBV27 with TRBJ2-7; 9 positions match TRBD1. CDR1 and CDR2 from the germline V gene are MNHEY and SMNVEV (reference sequence). V gave up 3 bases and J gave up 4 bases; unmatched junction bases: 4. The CDR3 sequence is 14 residues long. Here the CDR3 reads CASSFTGTGYEQYF. As DNA, the CDR3 is TGTGCCAGCAGTTTTACCGGGACAGGGTACGAGCAGTACTTC.

The chain is built from TRBV10-3 and TRBJ1-1; D is perhaps TRBD1 (5 bases). V was pared by 0 bases and J by 7 bases, with 21 bases between. This CDR3 contains 17 residues. Germline lookup yields CDR1 ENHRY and CDR2 SYGVKD. The CDR3 protein is CAISESGPRRVNGEAFF. The CDR3 DNA reads as TGTGCCATCAGTGAGTCGGGGCCCCGCCGGGTAAACGGTGAAGCTTTCTTT.

The chain uses TRBV7-2 and TRBJ2-2; D unclear. V was trimmed by 0 bases and J by 6 bases, leaving 8 bases between them. The CDR3 extends over 14 amino acids. Germline CDR1 is SGHTA and CDR2 is FQGNSA. This CDR3 reads CASSLAMVPGELFF. The CDR3 DNA is TGTGCCAGCAGCTTAGCGATGGTCCCCGGGGAGCTGTTTTTT.

This rearrangement joins TRBV9 to TRBJ2-2, with TRBD2 matching 11 bases. With 5 bases clipped from V and 2 bases from J, the junction kept 8 bases outside the gene matches. This CDR3 spans 17 amino acids. The germline V gene has CDR1 SGDLS and CDR2 YYNGEE. The CDR3 bases are TGTGCCAGCAGTAAAAAGGGACTAGCGGCCAACACCGGGGAGCTGTTTTTT. This translates into CASSKKGLAANTGELFF. Together with reference TRBV9 and TRBJ2-2, the CDR3 gives the full variable domain: DSGVTQTPKHLITATGQRVTLRCSPRSGDLSVYWYQQSLDQGLQFLIQYYNGEERAKGNILERFSAQQFPDLHSELNLSSLELGDSALYFCASSKKGLAANTGELFFGEGSRLTVL.

This clone was seen just once. This chain connects TRBV29-1 to TRBJ2-7; 8 bases are a match to TRBD1. Germline trimming cut 6 bases from V and 0 bases from J; bases unmatched to any gene: 4. The length of the CDR3 is 13 residues. Germline lookup yields CDR1 SQVTM and CDR2 ANQGSEA. In nucleotides, the CDR3 is TGCAGCGTCCCCGGACAGGGCTCCTACGAGCAGTACTTC. Encoded protein: CSVPGQGSYEQYF.

This sequence joins TRBV4-3 and TRBJ2-6; D is perhaps TRBD2 (5 bases). Germline V CDR1 and CDR2: LGHNA, YSLEER. Trimming shortened V by 1 base and J by 1 base, and 11 bases separated the two germline ends. The CDR3 spans 17 residues. The CDR3 bases are TGCGCCAGCAGCCAAGCATTATCGGGGTCTGGGGCCAACGTCCTGACTTTC. Translating gives CASSQALSGSGANVLTF.

The chain combines TRBV7-2 with TRBJ1-2, with 10 positions matching TRBD1. CDR1 is SGHTA, CDR2 FQGNSA, per germline. This CDR3 has 16 amino acids. V shed 1 base and J 4 bases; nucleotides not matched to a gene: 6. The CDR3 sequence: CASSLETGGLSYGYTF. The CDR3 region has the DNA TGTGCCAGCAGCTTAGAGACAGGGGGCCTGTCCTATGGCTACACCTTC.

The J gene is TRBJ2-1, the V gene TRBV14, with 11 bases matching TRBD2. The CDR3 is 15 residues long. Germline V CDR1 and CDR2: SGHDN, FVKESK. V shed 5 bases, J shed 12 bases, and the junction held 12 bases outside the gene matches. The CDR3 spells CASSYSGTSGVGQFF. The CDR3 nucleotides read TGTGCCAGCAGCTATTCCGGGACTAGCGGTGTAGGGCAGTTCTTC.

V gene TRBV4-2 combines with J gene TRBJ2-7; unclear D gene. The V gene's germline CDR1 is LGHNA and CDR2 YNFKEQ. This CDR3 is built from 12 residues. The ends were cut back, 1 base at V and 5 bases at J, with 6 bases in the middle. This CDR3 reads CASSQVEDEQYF. CDR3 nucleotides: TGTGCCAGCAGCCAAGTAGAGGACGAGCAGTACTTC.

The CDR3 reads CASSNLGRRTDTQYF. CDR3 DNA sequence: TGTGCCAGCAGCAATTTGGGCAGACGCACAGATACGCAGTATTTT. The chain employs TRBV21-1 and TRBJ2-3; the table names TRBD1, a call not compared with the DNA. TRBV21-1 is classified as a pseudogene. This CDR3 comprises 15 residues.

This chain joins TRBV2 and TRBJ2-7, with D uncertain. CDR3 length: 13 residues. CDR1 SNHLY and CDR2 FYNNEI come from the germline V gene. V lost 7 bases to trimming and J lost 0 bases, with 10 bases between them. CDR3 protein: CASKKGSSYEQYF. CDR3 DNA: TGTGCCAGCAAAAAGGGTAGCTCCTACGAGCAGTACTTC. Filled out from reference TRBV2 and TRBJ2-7, the complete variable domain reads EPEVTQTPSHQVTQMGQEVILRCVPISNHLYFYWYRQILGQKVEFLVSFYNNEISEKSEIFDDQFSVERPDGSNFTLKIRSTKLEDSAMYFCASKKGSSYEQYFGPGTRLTVT.

The V and J genes are TRBV5-1 and TRBJ2-5; 9 nucleotides match TRBD2. This CDR3 contains 14 residues. The germline gives CDR1 SGHRS, CDR2 YFSETQ. V shed 1 base, J shed 7 bases, and the junction held 5 bases outside the gene matches. This CDR3 reads CASSLRLAEGTQYF. As DNA, the CDR3 is TGCGCCAGCAGCTTGAGACTAGCGGAGGGGACCCAGTACTTC.

The chain uses TRBV9 and TRBJ2-5; 11 bases are shared with TRBD2. Germline CDR1 is SGDLS and CDR2 is YYNGEE. The CDR3 has 15 amino acids. V was pared by 2 bases and J by 3 bases, with 3 bases of the junction left unmatched. The CDR3 is CASSVGLAGEETQYF. CDR3 in DNA: TGTGCCAGCAGCGTTGGACTAGCGGGTGAAGAGACCCAGTACTTC.

This clone was counted a single time. V and J are TRBV9 and TRBJ2-7; D is possibly TRBD1 (6 bases). V shed 3 bases and J shed 7 bases, with 23 bases lying between them. The CDR3 is made up of 16 amino acids. Germline V gene lookup returns CDR1 SGDLS and CDR2 YYNGEE. The CDR3 DNA is TGTGCCAGCAGCGCCATTACCGGGACACAGCCTTGGGAGCAGTACTTC. Protein product: CASSAITGTQPWEQYF. The full variable domain, in which reference TRBV9 and TRBJ2-7 provide the parts outside the CDR3, is DSGVTQTPKHLITATGQRVTLRCSPRSGDLSVYWYQQSLDQGLQFLIQYYNGEERAKGNILERFSAQQFPDLHSELNLSSLELGDSALYFCASSAITGTQPWEQYFGPGTRLTVT.

The genes are TRBV5-1 and TRBJ2-3; unclear D gene. Germline CDR1 and CDR2: SGHRS and YFSETQ. Trimming removed 0 bases at V and 5 bases at J, with 7 bases between. The length of the CDR3 is 13 residues. CDR3 protein: CASSLANEDTQYF. In nucleotides, the CDR3 is TGCGCCAGCAGCTTGGCCAATGAAGATACGCAGTATTTT.

This clone was counted only a few times. This chain links TRBV5-1 with TRBJ1-1; no clear D. CDR1 and CDR2 (germline): SGHRS, YFSETQ. The CDR3 is 11 amino acids. The V end lost 8 bases, the J end lost 2 bases, and 7 bases lay between the germline ends. CDR3 bases: TGCGCCAGTCGAATTAACACTGAAGCTTTCTTT. This sequence encodes CASRINTEAFF.

J is TRBJ2-2 and V is TRBV30; 11 nucleotides agree with TRBD2. The ends lost 4 bases at V and 6 bases at J; junction bases unmatched: 7. This CDR3 spans 15 amino acids. The germline V gene has CDR1 GTSNPN and CDR2 SVGIG (reference sequence). CDR3 DNA: TGTGCCTGGATCAGGAGTAGCGGGGGGGCCGGGGAGCTGTTTTTT. Translating gives CAWIRSSGGAGELFF. Variable domain in full (rest from reference TRBV30 and TRBJ2-2): SQTIHQWPATLVQPVGSPLSLECTVEGTSNPNLYWYRQAAGRGLQLLFYSVGIGQISSEVPQNLSASRPQDRQFILSSKKLLLSDSGFYLCAWIRSSGGAGELFFGEGSRLTVL.